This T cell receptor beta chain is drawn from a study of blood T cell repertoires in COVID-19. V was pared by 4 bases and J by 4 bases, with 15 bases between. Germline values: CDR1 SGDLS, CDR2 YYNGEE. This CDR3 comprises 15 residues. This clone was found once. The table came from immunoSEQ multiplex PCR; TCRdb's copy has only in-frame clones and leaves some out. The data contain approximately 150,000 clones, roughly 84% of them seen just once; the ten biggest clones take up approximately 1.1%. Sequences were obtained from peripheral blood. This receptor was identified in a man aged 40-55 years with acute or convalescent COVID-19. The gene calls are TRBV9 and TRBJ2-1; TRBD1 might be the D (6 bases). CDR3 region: CASSPDRNFYNEQFF. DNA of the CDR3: TGTGCCAGCAGCCCGGACAGAAACTTTTACAATGAGCAGTTCTTC.